This TCR beta chain was captured in a study of T-cell memory formation after mild COVID-19. Study background: TCR clusters mostly belonged to single donors. Study-level findings and limits: Researchers report contracting CD4+ clones mostly in CM and EM, with CD8+ clones in EMRA. Some clones that responded were present in memory (sampled pre-infection), which suggests cross-reactive memory joined.

TCRdb re-analysed the 5' RACE reads in MiXCR, keeping a single row per CDR3 protein. The data show around 150,000 distinct CDR3 sequences, roughly 28% seen once. In this sample, this clonotype turned up a few times. Its antigen is currently unknown. Germline V gene sequence: CDR1 MNHEY, CDR2 SMNVEV (reference sequence). V dropped 2 bases and J dropped 4 bases, with 17 bases sitting between them. The CDR3 spans 16 residues. The receptor was isolated from an adult woman who had mild COVID-19 (a few samples of this study predate the infection). Cell type and time point are not known. Sequencing was carried out using PBMCs or a T cell subset sorted from them (not recorded which). V usage is TRBV27 and J usage is TRBJ1-1; D gene unclear. The CDR3 region is CASSLRPSIIPTEAFF. The DNA for the CDR3 is TGTGCCAGCAGTTTACGCCCCTCTATAATCCCCACTGAAGCTTTCTTT.